This T cell receptor beta chain was obtained from a study of blood T cell repertoires in COVID-19. The overall study: PBMCs, B-cell-depleted T cells, or T cells provided the cDNA or gDNA that made up the material.

The protocol was immunoSEQ multiplex PCR, while the TCRdb copy is restricted to in-frame clones and leaves out a portion. The data show approximately 250,000 clones, with about 88% seen just once and about 2.1% held by the top ten. Germline assignment: CDR1 MNHEY and CDR2 SVGAGI. Germline trimming cut 8 bases from V and 0 bases from J; bases unmatched to any gene: 1. This CDR3 is 13 amino acids long. The sequence came from a man aged 25-40 years with active or convalescent COVID-19. The gene calls are TRBV6-5 and TRBJ2-3; 8 bases match TRBD2. Sequencing was carried out using peripheral blood. The CDR3 region has the DNA TGTGCCAGCCGGGGGGGTAGCACAGATACGCAGTATTTT. Amino acids: CASRGGSTDTQYF.